The rows below give T cell receptor beta chains drawn from one sample of a study of blood T cell repertoires in COVID-19. Repertoires were generated with immunoSEQ multiplex PCR, while TCRdb's copy carries only in-frame clones and drops some. Of 25,000 to 30,000 clones in the sample, around 86% were seen once. The sample comprised peripheral blood. The receptors stem from a human donor in a cohort sampled during active COVID-19. Each CDR3 is given with its conserved first and last residue. Each record gives: J gene, V gene, D gene, clone size, CDR3 DNA, CDR3 protein. A D gene is named only where the DNA matches it firmly. For some rows the clone size is stated as once, few or many, or as a class when expanded; others skip it.

>TRBJ2-3|TRBV5-1|TRBD1|-
TGCGCCAGCAGCTGGGGACAGACCACAGATACGCAGTATTTT
CASSWGQTTDTQYF
>TRBJ1-1|TRBV5-1|-|-
TGCGCCAGCAGCCCTGCGGGACGGGGCACTGAAGCTTTCTTT
CASSPAGRGTEAFF
>TRBJ1-6|TRBV7-6|-|-
TGTGCCAGCAGGCAGACAGGACGCAATTCACCCCTCCACTTT
CASRQTGRNSPLHF
>TRBJ2-5|TRBV9|-|once
TGTGCCAGCAGCGTAGACATGCAGGTTCAAGAGACCCAGTACTTC
CASSVDMQVQETQYF
>TRBJ1-2|TRBV2|-|-
TGTGCCAGCAGGGATCGGGAAGCCCATGGCTACACCTTC
CASRDREAHGYTF
>TRBJ2-7|TRBV19|-|-
TGTGCCAGTAGTTTCTCCCCCCCCTACGAGCAGTACTTC
CASSFSPPYEQYF
>TRBJ1-6|TRBV18|-|-
TGTGCCAGCTCCCTGACCGAGGGGGGGAATTCACCCCTCCACTTT
CASSLTEGGNSPLHF
>TRBJ1-1|TRBV3-1/TRBV3-2|-|-
TGTGCCAGCAGCCAAGAGGGACACCCGAACACTGAAGCTTTCTTT
CASSQEGHPNTEAFF
>TRBJ2-3|TRBV7-8|-|-
TGTGCCAGCAGCACCAGGGGAGCCACAGATACGCAGTATTTT
CASSTRGATDTQYF
>TRBJ2-3|TRBV4-1|TRBD2|-
TGCGCCAGCAGCCTTAGCGGGGGCCCTATCACAGATACGCAGTATTTT
CASSLSGGPITDTQYF
>TRBJ1-5|TRBV4-1|TRBD1|once
TGCGCCAGCAGCCGATCGACAGGGGATAGCAATCAGCCCCAGCATTTT
CASSRSTGDSNQPQHF
>TRBJ2-1|TRBV6-6|-|-
TGTGCCAGCAGCTCCGTGGCGGGGAAATACTACAATGAGCAGTTCTTC
CASSSVAGKYYNEQFF
>TRBJ2-1|TRBV7-9|TRBD2|-
TGTGCCAGCAGCCCCCCCACGGGCGGGGGCAATGAGCAGTTCTTC
CASSPPTGGGNEQFF
>TRBJ2-7|TRBV7-6|TRBD2|-
TGTGCCAGCAGCCAATTGGGGGGGAGCGAGCAGTACTTC
CASSQLGGSEQYF
>TRBJ2-1|TRBV20-1|-|-
TGCAGTGCTAGGGCAGATGAGCAGTTCTTC
CSARADEQFF
>TRBJ1-2|TRBV6-2/TRBV6-3|-|-
TGTGCCAGCAGTTATCCAGGTACCTATGGCTACACCTTC
CASSYPGTYGYTF
>TRBJ1-2|TRBV3-1/TRBV3-2|-|few
TGTGCCAGCAGCCAAGGAACCGGGGGCTATGGCTACACCTTC
CASSQGTGGYGYTF
>TRBJ2-2|TRBV11-2|TRBD1|-
TGTGCCAGCAGCTTATCTGACCAGGGGGCCCTCACCGGGGAGCTGTTTTTT
CASSLSDQGALTGELFF
>TRBJ2-7|TRBV7-9|TRBD1|-
TGTGCCAGCAGGACAGGGGTGTACGAGCAGTACTTC
CASRTGVYEQYF
>TRBJ2-3|TRBV28|-|-
TGTGCCAGCAGGGGGCAGGGTCCTCCAGATACGCAGTATTTT
CASRGQGPPDTQYF
>TRBJ2-2|TRBV6-5|-|-
TGTGCCAGCACCCGGGTCGGCGGGGAGCTGTTTTTT
CASTRVGGELFF